The present TCR beta chain was sequenced within a study of cytomegalovirus exposure and HLA in healthy donors. Findings and limits, study-wide: Cytomegalovirus association was listed for 164 TCR beta chains.

Of note for this clone: The antigen remains undetermined.

V was pared by 8 bases and J by 0 bases, with 9 bases of the junction left unmatched. CDR1 is MNHNY and CDR2 is SVGAGI in the germline V gene (reference sequence). The CDR3 loop spans 15 amino acids. The PCR ran on 60 Vbeta and 13 Jbeta primers. Method: immunoSEQ multiplex PCR; TCRdb's copy keeps in-frame clones and lacks some. Altogether about 200,000 clones are present, roughly four fifths being singletons, with the ten largest covering less than 2%. The sequence was collected from a man in his thirties or forties in good health and CMV-seronegative. This sequence joins TRBV6-6 and TRBJ2-7; 8 nucleotides agree with TRBD2. What was sequenced was PBMCs. This chain's CDR3 is CASGSTSGPSYEQYF. The CDR3 nucleotides are TGTGCCAGCGGATCCACTAGCGGACCCTCCTACGAGCAGTACTTC.